This TCR beta chain comes out of a study of cytomegalovirus exposure and HLA in healthy donors. Study-wide results and limits: Subsequent analysis found a tendency for first-cohort TCR clusters to co-occur within the 120 or so validation repertoires. Most TCR sequences were uncommon, yet certain public TCRs appeared in many donors.

The CDR3 length is 11 residues. CDR1 is DFQATT and CDR2 is SNEGSKA in the germline V gene (reference sequence). Trimming at V came to 6 bases and at J to 6 bases, leaving 4 bases not matched to a gene. Sequencing used immunoSEQ multiplex PCR; TCRdb keeps in-frame clones, though not all of them. Of 130,000 to 150,000 clones listed, roughly 89% were seen once; the top ten hold 9%. Points on this clone: What it binds is not known.

The rearrangement joins TRBV20-1 to TRBJ2-5, with TRBD2 identical over 7 bases. This TCR came from a woman under 30 in good health and CMV-seropositive. Material: PBMCs. The DNA for the CDR3 is TGCAGTGCCAGGACTAGTCAGACCCAGTACTTC. Residues: CSARTSQTQYF.